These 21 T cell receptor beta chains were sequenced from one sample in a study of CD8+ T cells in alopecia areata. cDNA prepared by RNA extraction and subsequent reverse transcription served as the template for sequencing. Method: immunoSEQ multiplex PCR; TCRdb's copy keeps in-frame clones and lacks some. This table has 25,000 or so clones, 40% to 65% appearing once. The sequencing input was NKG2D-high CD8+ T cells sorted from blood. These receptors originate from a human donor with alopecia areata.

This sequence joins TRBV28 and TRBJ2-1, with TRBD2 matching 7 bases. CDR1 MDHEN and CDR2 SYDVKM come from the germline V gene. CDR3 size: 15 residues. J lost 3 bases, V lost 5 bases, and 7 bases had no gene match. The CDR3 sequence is CASSPPSGGYNEQFF. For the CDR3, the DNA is TGTGCCAGCAGTCCACCTAGCGGCGGCTACAATGAGCAGTTCTTC.

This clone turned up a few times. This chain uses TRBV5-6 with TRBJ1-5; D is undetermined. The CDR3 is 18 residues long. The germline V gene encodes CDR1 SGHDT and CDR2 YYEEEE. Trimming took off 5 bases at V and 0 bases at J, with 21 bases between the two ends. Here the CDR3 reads CASSHHPVRSYSNQPQHF. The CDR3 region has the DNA TGTGCCAGCAGTCATCATCCGGTAAGGAGTTATAGCAATCAGCCCCAGCATTTT.

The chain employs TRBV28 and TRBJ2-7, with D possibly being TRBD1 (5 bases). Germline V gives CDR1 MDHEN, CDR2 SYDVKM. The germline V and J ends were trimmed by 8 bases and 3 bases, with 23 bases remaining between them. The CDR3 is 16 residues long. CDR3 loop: CASRSLRQTSYYEQYF. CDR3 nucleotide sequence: TGTGCCAGCCGCTCACTTCGACAGACATCCTACTACGAGCAGTACTTC.

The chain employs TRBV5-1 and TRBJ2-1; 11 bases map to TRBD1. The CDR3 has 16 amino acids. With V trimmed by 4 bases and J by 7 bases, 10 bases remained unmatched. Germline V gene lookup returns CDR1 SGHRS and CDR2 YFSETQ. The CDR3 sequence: CASSPRGQGELNEQFF. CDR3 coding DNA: TGCGCCAGCAGCCCCAGGGGACAGGGGGAATTAAATGAGCAGTTCTTC.

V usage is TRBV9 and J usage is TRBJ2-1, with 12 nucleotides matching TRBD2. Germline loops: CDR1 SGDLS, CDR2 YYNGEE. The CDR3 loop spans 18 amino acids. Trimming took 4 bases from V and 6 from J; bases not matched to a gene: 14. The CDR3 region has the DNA TGTGCCAGCAGCTCCCCTAGCGGGAGGGCCGTTCGGTTCAATGAGCAGTTCTTC. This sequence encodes CASSSPSGRAVRFNEQFF.

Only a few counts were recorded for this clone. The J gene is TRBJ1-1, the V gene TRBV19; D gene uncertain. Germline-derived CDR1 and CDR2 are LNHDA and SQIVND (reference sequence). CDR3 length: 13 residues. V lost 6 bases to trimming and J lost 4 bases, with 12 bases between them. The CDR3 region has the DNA TGTGCCAGTAGGCCGGGCCCCGGCACTGAAGCTTTCTTT. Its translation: CASRPGPGTEAFF.

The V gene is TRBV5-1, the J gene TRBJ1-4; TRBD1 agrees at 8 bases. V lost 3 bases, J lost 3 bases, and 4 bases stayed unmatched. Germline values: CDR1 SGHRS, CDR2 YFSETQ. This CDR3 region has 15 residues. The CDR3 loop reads CASSSPGQANEKLFF. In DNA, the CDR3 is TGCGCCAGCAGCTCACCGGGACAGGCTAATGAAAAACTGTTTTTT.

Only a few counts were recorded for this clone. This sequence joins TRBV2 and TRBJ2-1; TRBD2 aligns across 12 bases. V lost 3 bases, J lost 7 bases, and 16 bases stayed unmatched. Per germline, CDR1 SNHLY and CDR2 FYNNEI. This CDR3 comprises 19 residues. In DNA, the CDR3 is TGTGCCAGCAGTGACGCCGGGCTAGCGGGAGGGCCTCGGTGGAATGAGCAGTTCTTC. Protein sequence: CASSDAGLAGGPRWNEQFF. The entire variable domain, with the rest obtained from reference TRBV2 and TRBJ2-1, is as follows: EPEVTQTPSHQVTQMGQEVILRCVPISNHLYFYWYRQILGQKVEFLVSFYNNEISEKSEIFDDQFSVERPDGSNFTLKIRSTKLEDSAMYFCASSDAGLAGGPRWNEQFFGPGTRLTVL.

CDR3 bases: TGCGCCGCCTCTAGCGGGAGTTCCACAGATACGCAGTATTTT. It encodes CAASSGSSTDTQYF. The chain couples TRBV10-2 to TRBJ2-3; 10 nucleotides line up with TRBD2. The germline V gene has CDR1 WSHSY and CDR2 SAAADI. V lost 11 bases to trimming and J lost 2 bases; unmatched junction nucleotides: 7. CDR3 size: 14 residues.

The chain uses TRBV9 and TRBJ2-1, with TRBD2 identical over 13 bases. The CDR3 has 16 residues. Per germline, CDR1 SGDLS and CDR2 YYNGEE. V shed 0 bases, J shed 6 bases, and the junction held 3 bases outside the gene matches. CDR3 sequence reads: CASSVELAGGLNEQFF. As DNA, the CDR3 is TGTGCCAGCAGCGTAGAACTAGCGGGAGGGCTCAATGAGCAGTTCTTC.

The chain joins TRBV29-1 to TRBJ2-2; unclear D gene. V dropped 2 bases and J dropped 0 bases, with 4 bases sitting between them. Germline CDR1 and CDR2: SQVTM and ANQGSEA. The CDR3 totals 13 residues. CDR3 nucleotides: TGCAGCGTTGAAATGCCGAACACCGGGGAGCTGTTTTTT. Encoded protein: CSVEMPNTGELFF.

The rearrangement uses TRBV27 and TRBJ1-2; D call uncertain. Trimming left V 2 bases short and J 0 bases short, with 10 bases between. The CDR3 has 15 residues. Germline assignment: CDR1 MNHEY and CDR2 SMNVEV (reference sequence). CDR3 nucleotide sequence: TGTGCCAGCAGTTTAAGTTCGGGGACTAACTATGGCTACACCTTC. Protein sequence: CASSLSSGTNYGYTF.

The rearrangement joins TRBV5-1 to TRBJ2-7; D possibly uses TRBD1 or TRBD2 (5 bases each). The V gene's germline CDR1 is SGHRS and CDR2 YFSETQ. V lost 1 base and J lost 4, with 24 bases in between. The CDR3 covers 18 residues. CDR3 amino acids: CASSLPLIPGGWGYEQYF. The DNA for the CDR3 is TGCGCCAGCAGCTTGCCGCTTATACCCGGCGGGTGGGGGTACGAGCAGTACTTC.

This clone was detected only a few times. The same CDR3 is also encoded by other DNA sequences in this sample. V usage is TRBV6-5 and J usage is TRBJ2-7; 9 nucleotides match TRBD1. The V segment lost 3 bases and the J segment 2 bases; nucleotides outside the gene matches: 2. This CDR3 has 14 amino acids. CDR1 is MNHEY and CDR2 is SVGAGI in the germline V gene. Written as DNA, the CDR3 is TGTGCCAGCAGTTATGACAGGGGGGCCTACGAGCAGTACTTC. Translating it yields CASSYDRGAYEQYF.

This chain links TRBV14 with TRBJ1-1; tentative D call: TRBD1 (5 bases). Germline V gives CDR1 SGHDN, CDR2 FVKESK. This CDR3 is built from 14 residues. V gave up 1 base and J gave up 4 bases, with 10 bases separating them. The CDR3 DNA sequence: TGTGCCAGCAGCCAAGGGAGGGGCGCCACTGAAGCTTTCTTT. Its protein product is CASSQGRGATEAFF.

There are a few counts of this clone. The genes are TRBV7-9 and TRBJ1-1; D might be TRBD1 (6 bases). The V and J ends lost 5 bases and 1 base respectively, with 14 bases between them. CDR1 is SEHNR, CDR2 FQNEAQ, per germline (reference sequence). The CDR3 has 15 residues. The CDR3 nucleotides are TGTGCCAGCAGCGCACTCAGGGGATCGAACACTGAAGCTTTCTTT. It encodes CASSALRGSNTEAFF.

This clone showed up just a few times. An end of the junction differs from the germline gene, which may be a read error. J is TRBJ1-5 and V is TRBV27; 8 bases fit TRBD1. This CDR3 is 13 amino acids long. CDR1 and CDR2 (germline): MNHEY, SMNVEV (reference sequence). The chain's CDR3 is CASSRGQGRPQHF. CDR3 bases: TGTGCCAGCAGTCGAGGACAGGGTCGACCCCAACATTTT.

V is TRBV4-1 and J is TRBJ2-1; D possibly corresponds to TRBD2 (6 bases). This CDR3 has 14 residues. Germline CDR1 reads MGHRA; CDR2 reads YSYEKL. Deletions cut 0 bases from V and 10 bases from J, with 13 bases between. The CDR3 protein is CASSQDSGLEEQFF. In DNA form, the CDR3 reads TGCGCCAGCAGCCAAGATTCGGGACTGGAGGAGCAGTTCTTC.

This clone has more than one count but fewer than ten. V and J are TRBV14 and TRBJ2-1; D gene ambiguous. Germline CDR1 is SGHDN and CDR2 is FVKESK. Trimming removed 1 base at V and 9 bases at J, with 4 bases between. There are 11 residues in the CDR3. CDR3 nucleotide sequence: TGTGCCAGCAGCCAAGTGGGTGAGCAGTTCTTC. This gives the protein CASSQVGEQFF. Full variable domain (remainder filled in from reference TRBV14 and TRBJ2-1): EAGVTQFPSHSVIEKGQTVTLRCDPISGHDNLYWYRRVMGKEIKFLLHFVKESKQDESGMPNNRFLAERTGGTYSTLKVQPAELEDSGVYFCASSQVGEQFFGPGTRLTVL.

The CDR3 sequence is CASRVGGGNTEAFF. DNA of the CDR3: TGTGCCAGCAGAGTAGGTGGAGGAAACACTGAAGCTTTCTTT. The V call is TRBV25-1, the J call TRBJ1-1, with D uncertain. Germline values: CDR1 MGHDK, CDR2 SYGVNS. The CDR3 has 14 amino acids. The V end was cut by 6 bases, the J end by 2 bases, with 13 bases between. Complete variable domain (other parts from reference TRBV25-1 and TRBJ1-1): EADIYQTPRYLVIGTGKKITLECSQTMGHDKMYWYQQDPGMELHLIHYSYGVNSTEKGDLSSESTVSRIRTEHFPLTLESARPSHTSQYLCASRVGGGNTEAFFGQGTRLTVV.

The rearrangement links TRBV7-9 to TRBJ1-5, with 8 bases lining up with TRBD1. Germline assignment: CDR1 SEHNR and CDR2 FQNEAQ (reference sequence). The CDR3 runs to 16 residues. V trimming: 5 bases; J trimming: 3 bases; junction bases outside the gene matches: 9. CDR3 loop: CASSETGTGLNQPQHF. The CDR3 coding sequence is TGTGCCAGCAGCGAAACCGGGACAGGCCTCAATCAGCCCCAGCATTTT.